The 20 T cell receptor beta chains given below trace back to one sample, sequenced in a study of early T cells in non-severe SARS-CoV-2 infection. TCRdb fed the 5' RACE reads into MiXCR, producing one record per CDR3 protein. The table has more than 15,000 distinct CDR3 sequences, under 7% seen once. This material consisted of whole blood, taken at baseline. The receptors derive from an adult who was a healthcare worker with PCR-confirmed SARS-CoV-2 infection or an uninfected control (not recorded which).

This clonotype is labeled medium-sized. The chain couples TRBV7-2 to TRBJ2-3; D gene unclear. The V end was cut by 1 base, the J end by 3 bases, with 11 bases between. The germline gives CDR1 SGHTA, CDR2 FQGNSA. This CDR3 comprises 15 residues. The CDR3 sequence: CASSLGKGVTDTQYF. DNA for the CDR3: TGTGCCAGCAGCTTAGGGAAGGGCGTTACAGATACGCAGTATTTT.

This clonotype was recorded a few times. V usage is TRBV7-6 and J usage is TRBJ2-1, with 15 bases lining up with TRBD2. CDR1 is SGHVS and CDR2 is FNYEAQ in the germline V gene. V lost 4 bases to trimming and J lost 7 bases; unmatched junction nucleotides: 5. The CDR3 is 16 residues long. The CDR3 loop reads CASSSGLAGGQNEQFF. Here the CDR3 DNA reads TGTGCCAGCAGCTCGGGACTAGCGGGGGGTCAAAATGAGCAGTTCTTC.

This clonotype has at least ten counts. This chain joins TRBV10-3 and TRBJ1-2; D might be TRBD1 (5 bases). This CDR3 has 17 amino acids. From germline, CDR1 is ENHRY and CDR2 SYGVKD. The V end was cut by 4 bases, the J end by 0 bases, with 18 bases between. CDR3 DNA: TGTGCCATCAGTGTCGGGGCAGTAAGGTCCTCTAACTATGGCTACACCTTC. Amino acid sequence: CAISVGAVRSSNYGYTF.

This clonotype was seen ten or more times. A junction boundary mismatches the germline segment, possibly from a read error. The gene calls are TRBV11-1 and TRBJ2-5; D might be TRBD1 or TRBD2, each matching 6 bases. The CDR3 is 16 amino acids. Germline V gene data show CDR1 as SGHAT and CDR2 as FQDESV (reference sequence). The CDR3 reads CVSSRTGARGQETQYF. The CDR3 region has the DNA TGTGTCAGCAGCCGGACGGGGGCCAGGGGCCAAGAGACCCAGTACTTC.

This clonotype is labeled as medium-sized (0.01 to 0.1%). Here the CDR3 reads CASSYSKPAGEQFF. DNA of the CDR3: TGTGCCAGCAGTTACTCGAAGCCAGCTGGGGAGCAGTTCTTC. This sequence joins TRBV6-6 and TRBJ2-1; no clear D gene. The CDR3 contains 14 residues. In germline, CDR1 is MNHNY, CDR2 SVGAGI (reference sequence). Trimming took off 0 bases at V and 10 bases at J, with 13 bases between the two ends.

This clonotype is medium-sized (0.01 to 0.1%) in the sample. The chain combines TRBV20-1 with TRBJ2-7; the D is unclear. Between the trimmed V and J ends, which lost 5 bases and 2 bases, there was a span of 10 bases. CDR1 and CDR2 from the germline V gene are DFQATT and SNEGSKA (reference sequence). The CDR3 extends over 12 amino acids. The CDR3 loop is CSAADLTYEQYF. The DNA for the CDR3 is TGCAGTGCTGCAGATCTAACCTACGAGCAGTACTTC.

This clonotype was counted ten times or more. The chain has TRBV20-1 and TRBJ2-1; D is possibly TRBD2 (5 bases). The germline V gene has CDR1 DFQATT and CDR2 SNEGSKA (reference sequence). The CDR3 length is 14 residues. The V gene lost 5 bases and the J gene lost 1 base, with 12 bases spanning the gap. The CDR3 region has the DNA TGCAGTGCTGATAGTTCGGGGTCCTACAATGAGCAGTTCTTC. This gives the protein CSADSSGSYNEQFF.

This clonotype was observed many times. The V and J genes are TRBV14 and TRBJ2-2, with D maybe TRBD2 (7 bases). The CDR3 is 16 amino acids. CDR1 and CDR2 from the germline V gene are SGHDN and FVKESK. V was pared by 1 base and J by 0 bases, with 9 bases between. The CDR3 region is CASSQAGGTNTGELFF. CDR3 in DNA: TGTGCCAGCAGCCAAGCGGGGGGCACGAACACCGGGGAGCTGTTTTTT.

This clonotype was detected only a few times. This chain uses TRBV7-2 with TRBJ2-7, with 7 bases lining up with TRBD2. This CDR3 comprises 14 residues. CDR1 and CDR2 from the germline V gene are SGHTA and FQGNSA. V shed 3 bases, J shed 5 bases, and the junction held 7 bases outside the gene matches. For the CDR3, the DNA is TGTGCCAGCAGCTTGGGAGGGGAGCCCAACGAGCAGTACTTC. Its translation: CASSLGGEPNEQYF.

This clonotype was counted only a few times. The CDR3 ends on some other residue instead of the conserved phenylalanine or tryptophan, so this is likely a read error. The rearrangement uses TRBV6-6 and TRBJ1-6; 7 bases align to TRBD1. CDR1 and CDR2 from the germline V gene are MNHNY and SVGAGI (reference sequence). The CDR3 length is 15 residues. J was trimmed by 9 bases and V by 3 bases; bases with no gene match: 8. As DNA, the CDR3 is TGTGCCAGCAGTTATCCCACAGGGGTCGGTTCACCCCTCCACTCT. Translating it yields CASSYPTGVGSPLHS.

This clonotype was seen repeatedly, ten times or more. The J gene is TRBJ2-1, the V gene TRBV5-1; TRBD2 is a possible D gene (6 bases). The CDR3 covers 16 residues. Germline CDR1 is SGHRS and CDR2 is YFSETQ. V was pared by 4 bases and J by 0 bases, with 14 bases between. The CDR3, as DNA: TGCGCCAGCAGCCCGGGGGACGGGAGCTCCTACAATGAGCAGTTCTTC. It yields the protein CASSPGDGSSYNEQFF.

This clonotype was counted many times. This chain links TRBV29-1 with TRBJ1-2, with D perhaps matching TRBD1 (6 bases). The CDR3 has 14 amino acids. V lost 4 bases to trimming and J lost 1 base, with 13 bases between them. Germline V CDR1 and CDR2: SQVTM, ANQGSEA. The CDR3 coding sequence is TGCAGCGTTGGGAACAGGGACATTAACTATGGCTACACCTTC. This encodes CSVGNRDINYGYTF.

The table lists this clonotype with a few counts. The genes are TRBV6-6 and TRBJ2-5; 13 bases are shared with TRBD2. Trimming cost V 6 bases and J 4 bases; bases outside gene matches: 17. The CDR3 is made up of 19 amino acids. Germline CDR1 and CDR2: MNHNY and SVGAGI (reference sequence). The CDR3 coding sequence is TGTGCCAGCAGGGCTTCGAAAGGACTAGCGGGGGAGAGGGGAGAGACCCAGTACTTC. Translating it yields CASRASKGLAGERGETQYF.

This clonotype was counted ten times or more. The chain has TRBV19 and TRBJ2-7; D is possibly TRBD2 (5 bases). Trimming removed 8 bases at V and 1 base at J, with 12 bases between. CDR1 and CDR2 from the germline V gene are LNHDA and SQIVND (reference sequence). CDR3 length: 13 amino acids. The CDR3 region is CASRGQASYEQYF. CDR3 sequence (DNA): TGTGCCAGTCGGGGTCAAGCATCCTACGAGCAGTACTTC.

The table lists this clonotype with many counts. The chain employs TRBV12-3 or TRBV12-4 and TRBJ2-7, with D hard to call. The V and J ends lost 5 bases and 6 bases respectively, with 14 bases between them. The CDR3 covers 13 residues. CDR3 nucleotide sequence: TGTGCCAGCAGTCCCCGCCCCCGCGCCGAGCAGTACTTC. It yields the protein CASSPRPRAEQYF.

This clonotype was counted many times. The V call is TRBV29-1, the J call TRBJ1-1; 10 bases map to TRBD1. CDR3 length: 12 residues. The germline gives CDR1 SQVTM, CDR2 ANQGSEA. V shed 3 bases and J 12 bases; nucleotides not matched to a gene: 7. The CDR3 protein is CSVDRDRGLTFF. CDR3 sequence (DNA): TGCAGCGTTGATCGGGACAGGGGATTGACTTTCTTT. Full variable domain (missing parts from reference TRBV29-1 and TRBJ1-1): SAVISQKPSRDICQRGTSLTIQCQVDSQVTMMFWYRQQPGQSLTLIATANQGSEATYESGFVIDKFPISRPNLTFSTLTVSNMSPEDSSIYLCSVDRDRGLTFFGQGTRLTVV.

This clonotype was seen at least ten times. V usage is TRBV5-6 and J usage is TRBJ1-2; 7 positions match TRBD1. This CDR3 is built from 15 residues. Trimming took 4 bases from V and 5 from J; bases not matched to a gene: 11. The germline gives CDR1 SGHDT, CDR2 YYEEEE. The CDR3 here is CASSPGTVTLYGYTF. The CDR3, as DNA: TGTGCCAGCAGCCCGGGGACAGTTACCCTTTATGGCTACACCTTC.

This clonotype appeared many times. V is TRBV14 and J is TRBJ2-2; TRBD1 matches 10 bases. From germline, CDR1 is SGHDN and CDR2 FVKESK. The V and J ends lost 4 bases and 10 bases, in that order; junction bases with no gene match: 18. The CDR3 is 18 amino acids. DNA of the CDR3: TGTGCCAGCAGCCCTTCCCTCCCCGGGACAGGGGTGGCGTCGGAGCTGTTTTTT. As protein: CASSPSLPGTGVASELFF.

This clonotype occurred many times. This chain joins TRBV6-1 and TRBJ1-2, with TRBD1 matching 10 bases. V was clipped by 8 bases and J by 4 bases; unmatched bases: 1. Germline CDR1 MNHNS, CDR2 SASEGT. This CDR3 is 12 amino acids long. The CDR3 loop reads CASGTGVYGYTF. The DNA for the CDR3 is TGTGCCAGCGGGACAGGGGTCTATGGCTACACCTTC.

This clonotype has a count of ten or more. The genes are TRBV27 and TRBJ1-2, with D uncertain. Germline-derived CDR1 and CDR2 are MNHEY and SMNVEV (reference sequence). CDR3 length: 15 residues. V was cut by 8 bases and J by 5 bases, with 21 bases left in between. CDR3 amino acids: CASGLDGPSQYGYTF. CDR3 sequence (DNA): TGTGCCAGCGGCTTGGACGGACCCTCCCAATATGGCTACACCTTC.